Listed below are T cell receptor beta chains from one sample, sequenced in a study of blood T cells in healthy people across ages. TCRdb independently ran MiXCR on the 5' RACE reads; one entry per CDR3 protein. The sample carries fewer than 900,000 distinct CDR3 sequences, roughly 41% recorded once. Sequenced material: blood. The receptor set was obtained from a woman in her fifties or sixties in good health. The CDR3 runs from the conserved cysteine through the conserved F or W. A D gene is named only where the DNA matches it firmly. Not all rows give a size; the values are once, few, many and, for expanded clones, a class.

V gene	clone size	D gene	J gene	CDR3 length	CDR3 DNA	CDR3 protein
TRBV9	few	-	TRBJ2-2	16	TGTGCCAGCAGCGTAGGGCAGGGGAAGGGTTCCGGGGAGCTGTTTTTT	CASSVGQGKGSGELFF
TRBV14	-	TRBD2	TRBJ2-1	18	TGTGCCAGCAGCCAAGAGGGGTTTGGCGGGGGGGCTCACAATGAGCAGTTCTTC	CASSQEGFGGGAHNEQFF
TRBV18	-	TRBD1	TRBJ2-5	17	TGTGCCAGCTCACCCGTCTCATGGGACAGGTCCAAGGAGAAGCAGTACTTC	CASSPVSWDRSKEKQYF
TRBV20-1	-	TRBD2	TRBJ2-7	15	TGCAGTGCTAGAGATCCGGCGGGAGGGCCCAACGAGCAGTACTTC	CSARDPAGGPNEQYF
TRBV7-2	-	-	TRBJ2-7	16	TGTGCCAGCAGCTTAAAGCCGGCTGGGACAGCGGGCGAGCAGTACTTC	CASSLKPAGTAGEQYF
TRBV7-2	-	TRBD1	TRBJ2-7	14	TGTGCCAGCAGCTTAGTAGGGGGCTCCGACGAGCAGTACTTC	CASSLVGGSDEQYF
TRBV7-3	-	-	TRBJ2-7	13	TGTGCCAGCAGCTTATACTTCGACTACGAGCAGTACTTC	CASSLYFDYEQYF
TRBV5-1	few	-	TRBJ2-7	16	TGCGCCAGCAGCACCGGGAGGGACAGGGCGCCCTACGAGCAGTACTTC	CASSTGRDRAPYEQYF
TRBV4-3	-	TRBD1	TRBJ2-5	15	TGCGCCAGCAGCCAAGATTGGGGACAGCAAGAGACCCAGTACTTC	CASSQDWGQQETQYF
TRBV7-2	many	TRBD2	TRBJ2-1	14	TGTGCCAGCAGCCGGGGGGTATCCGTCAATGAGCAGTTCTTC	CASSRGVSVNEQFF
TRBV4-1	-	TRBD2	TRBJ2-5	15	TGCGCCGGGGCTAGCGGGGGGAGTGTCGGTGAGACCCAGTACTTC	CAGASGGSVGETQYF
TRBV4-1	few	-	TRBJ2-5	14	TGCGCCAGCAGCCAAGCTAGTTGGATCCATGAGCAGTACTTC	CASSQASWIHEQYF
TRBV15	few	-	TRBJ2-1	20	TGTGCCACCAGCAGAGAGGGGGCGTCCGGTTGGAGCGGCTCCTACAATGAGCAGTTCTTC	CATSREGASGWSGSYNEQFF
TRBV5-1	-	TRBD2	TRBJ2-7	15	TGCGCCAGCTCTTTCCTAGCGGGGGGATCCTACGAGCAGTACTTC	CASSFLAGGSYEQYF
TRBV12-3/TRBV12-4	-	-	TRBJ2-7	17	TGTGCCAGCAGTCTCGACCAAAGATGGGGGATCTCCTACGAGCAGTACTTC	CASSLDQRWGISYEQYF
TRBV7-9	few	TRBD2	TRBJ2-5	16	TGTGCCAGCAGCCCACCTATAGCGGGAGACCAAGAGACCCAGTACTTC	CASSPPIAGDQETQYF
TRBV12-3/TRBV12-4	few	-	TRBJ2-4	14	TGTGCCAGCAGGCTTGGGCAGGGCTGGAACATTCAGTACTTC	CASRLGQGWNIQYF
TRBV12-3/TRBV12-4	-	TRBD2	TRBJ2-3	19	TGTGCCAGCAGTTTTGGACTAGCGGGGGGCTCGATTAGCACAGATACGCAGTATTTT	CASSFGLAGGSISTDTQYF
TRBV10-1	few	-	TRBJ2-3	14	TGCGCCAGCAGTGAGTCCGGGGGCCCAGATACGCAGTATTTT	CASSESGGPDTQYF
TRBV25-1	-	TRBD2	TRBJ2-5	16	TGTGCCAGCAGTGCTCGACTAGCGGGAGAGGCAGAGACCCAGTACTTC	CASSARLAGEAETQYF
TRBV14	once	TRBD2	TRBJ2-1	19	TGTGCCAGCAGCCAAGTCGGGACTAGCGGGTCTAGCTCCTACAATGAGCAGTTCTTC	CASSQVGTSGSSSYNEQFF
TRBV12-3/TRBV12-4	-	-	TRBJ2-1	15	TGTGCCAGCAGCGGAGGAGTCATGGCTAGTAATGAGCAGTTCTTC	CASSGGVMASNEQFF
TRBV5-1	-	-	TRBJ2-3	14	TGCGCCAGCAGCCTGAAAGGTGGAACAGATACGCAGTATTTT	CASSLKGGTDTQYF
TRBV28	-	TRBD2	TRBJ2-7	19	TGTGCCAGCAGTTTATGGGGGGGACTAGCGGGAGGGCCGAACTACGAGCAGTACTTC	CASSLWGGLAGGPNYEQYF
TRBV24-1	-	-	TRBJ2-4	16	TGTGCCACCAGTGATTTGCCTAGTGGGACCAAAAACATTCAGTACTTC	CATSDLPSGTKNIQYF
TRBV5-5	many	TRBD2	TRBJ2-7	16	TGTGCCAGCAGCAGTTCCGGGACTAGCGGCTCCTACGAGCAGTACTTC	CASSSSGTSGSYEQYF
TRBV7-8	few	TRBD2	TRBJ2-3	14	TGTGCCAGCAGCTTGTCAAGCGGGAGTTATACGCAGTATTTT	CASSLSSGSYTQYF
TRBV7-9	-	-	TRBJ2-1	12	TGTGCCAGCCCCCGGGGGTACAATGAGCAGTTCTTC	CASPRGYNEQFF
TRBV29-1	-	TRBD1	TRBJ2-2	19	TGCAGCGTTGAAGCACCGACAGGGGGCAAGCTCGGTGGCGCCGGGGAGCTGTTTTTT	CSVEAPTGGKLGGAGELFF
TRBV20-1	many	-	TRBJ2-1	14	TGCAGTGCTCTCGTAGATAGCGGCATGGATGAGCAGTTCTTC	CSALVDSGMDEQFF
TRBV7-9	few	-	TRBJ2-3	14	TGTGCCAGCAGGGAGGAACTAGCCAGAGATACGCAGTATTTT	CASREELARDTQYF
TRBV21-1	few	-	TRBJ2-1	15	TGTGCCAGCAGTATACTAGCGGGAGGGCCCAATGAGCAGTTCTTC	CASSILAGGPNEQFF